In its sample, the clone carrying this TCR beta chain was seen a few times. Which cohort a participant joined came from the clinical history participants gave. The recovered donors of Cohort 3 showed two negative PCRs, clearance, or symptom resolution. There are 13 residues in the CDR3. Trimming took 2 bases from V and 4 from J, leaving 6 bases between them. Germline V gene data show CDR1 as SEHNR and CDR2 as FQNEAQ (reference sequence). The sample belongs to a study of blood T cell repertoires in COVID-19. Study-wide context: PBMCs, B-cell-depleted T cells, or T cells were the source of the cDNA or gDNA that made up the material.

Per the original data handling: Estimates of nucleated cell counts were drawn from the amplification of reference gene primers. Clones were read by immunoSEQ multiplex PCR, and TCRdb kept only the in-frame ones, dropping some. That table gives V, J and clone size, and the DNA gave D and trimming. The sample holds about 220,000 clones, approximately 80% seen once. The origin of this receptor is a woman aged 60 to 75 who had recovered from COVID-19. J is TRBJ1-3 and V is TRBV7-9; D remains ambiguous. Sequencing input: PBMCs or T cells enriched from blood (not recorded which). Here the CDR3 DNA reads TGTGCCAGCAGCTTAATTGAGGGAAACACCATATATTTT. It specifies CASSLIEGNTIYF.